This T cell receptor (beta chain) originates from a study of T cells in Graves' hyperthyroidism and ophthalmopathy. There were TCR beta CDR3 regions amplified from RNA transcripts. HTBI primers were used for first-round RT-PCR of the TCR CDR3. From the multiplex PCR reads, TCRdb called clonotypes with MiXCR, one entry per CDR3 protein. Altogether 360,000 or so distinct CDR3 sequences are present, around 18% being singletons, with the ten largest covering 15% to 19%. Researchers barred patients who had uncontrolled infection, other autoimmune disease, pregnancy or lactation. On the basis of clinical symptoms, serum thyroxine and TRAb, thyroid ultrasound and orbital computed tomography, diagnoses were made. Germline CDR1 and CDR2: SGHDN and FVKESK. V was clipped by 0 bases and J by 0 bases, with 11 bases between them. This CDR3 has 16 residues. Study conclusions and caveats: A median around 6 months before onset, the model predicted ophthalmopathy.

At least ten counts were recorded for this clonotype. What it binds is unknown. The sample was blood. This receptor was obtained from a woman aged 40 to 49 with Graves' ophthalmopathy. The chain joins TRBV14 to TRBJ1-1; D is ambiguous. CDR3 sequence: CASSQDRRAMNTEAFF. The CDR3 nucleotides read TGTGCCAGCAGCCAAGATAGAAGAGCGATGAACACTGAAGCTTTCTTT.